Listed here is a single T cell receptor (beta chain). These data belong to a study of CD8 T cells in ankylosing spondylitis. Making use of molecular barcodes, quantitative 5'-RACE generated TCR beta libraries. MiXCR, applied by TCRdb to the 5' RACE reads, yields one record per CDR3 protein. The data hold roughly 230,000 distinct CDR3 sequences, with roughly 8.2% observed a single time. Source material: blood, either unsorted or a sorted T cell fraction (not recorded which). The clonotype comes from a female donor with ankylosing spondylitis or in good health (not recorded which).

Here the CDR3 reads CASSLAPGEGNTIYF. The CDR3 bases are TGTGCCAGCAGCTTAGCGCCAGGGGAAGGGAACACCATATATTTT. The V gene is TRBV7-7, the J gene TRBJ1-3; maybe TRBD1 (6 bases). From germline, CDR1 is SSHAT and CDR2 FNYEAQ (reference sequence). The CDR3 runs to 15 residues. V was cut by 0 bases and J by 7 bases, with 13 bases left in between.